These 9 T cell receptor beta chains were all obtained from the same sample, sequenced in a study of CD8+ T cells in alopecia areata. Described treatment: oral pan-JAK inhibitor, 5-10 mg twice daily. cDNA serving as the sequencing template came from extracted, reverse transcribed RNA. TCRdb's copy holds only in-frame clones and misses some; the assay was immunoSEQ multiplex PCR. The sample includes fewer than 350,000 clones, 58% of them seen just once. Material: CD4+ T cells sorted from blood, obtained at week 24, from a patient treated with tofacitinib. The receptors shown here come from a human donor with alopecia areata.

The rearrangement uses TRBV25-1 and TRBJ1-5; D ambiguous. Germline assignment: CDR1 MGHDK and CDR2 SYGVNS. The CDR3 is 15 residues long. Between the trimmed V and J ends, which lost 7 bases and 2 bases, there was a span of 15 bases. The CDR3 DNA follows: TGTGCCAGCAAGCGTAGGGTCATCGGCAATCAGCCCCAGCATTTT. This sequence encodes CASKRRVIGNQPQHF.

The rearrangement joins TRBV6-6 to TRBJ1-4; D not certain. The V and J ends lost 8 bases and 8 bases respectively, with 15 bases between them. CDR3 length: 13 residues. From germline, CDR1 is MNHNY and CDR2 SVGAGI (reference sequence). The CDR3 here is CASEGRLEEKLFF. DNA for the CDR3: TGTGCCAGCGAAGGCAGGTTAGAAGAAAAACTGTTTTTT.

The chain is built from TRBV30 and TRBJ2-1, with TRBD1 matching over 12 bases. Germline V gives CDR1 GTSNPN, CDR2 SVGIG (reference sequence). CDR3 length equals 11 residues. The DNA for the CDR3 is TGTCTGGGACAGGGGGCCGGGGAGCAGTTCTTC. Translation gives CLGQGAGEQFF.

This sequence joins TRBV7-8 and TRBJ2-2; D possibly corresponds to TRBD1 (5 bases). Trimming removed 7 bases at V and 7 bases at J, with 16 bases between. Germline CDR1 reads SGHVS; CDR2 reads FQNEAQ. This CDR3 has 14 amino acids. This CDR3 reads CASTPRDIGGELFF. CDR3 sequence (DNA): TGTGCCAGCACGCCCAGGGATATTGGCGGGGAGCTGTTTTTT.

The chain links TRBV6-5 to TRBJ1-4, with D tentatively TRBD1 (5 bases). The CDR3 extends over 11 amino acids. With 9 bases removed from V and 5 bases from J, the gap between germline ends came to 7 bases. Germline V gene sequence: CDR1 MNHEY, CDR2 SVGAGI. This chain's CDR3 is CASRGNEKLFF. CDR3 in DNA: TGTGCCAGTCGGGGGAATGAAAAACTGTTTTTT.

J is TRBJ1-2 and V is TRBV27; D is perhaps TRBD1 (6 bases). Germline values: CDR1 MNHEY, CDR2 SMNVEV (reference sequence). Trimming stripped 6 bases from V and 7 bases from J, with 12 bases between. The CDR3 is 12 amino acids. CDR3 DNA sequence: TGTGCCAGCAGCACAGGGAACGGTGGCTACACCTTC. Its translation: CASSTGNGGYTF.

The chain is built from TRBV2 and TRBJ2-2; 7 bases are shared with TRBD1. V shed 9 bases and J 4 bases; nucleotides not matched to a gene: 11. Germline CDR1 reads SNHLY; CDR2 reads FYNNEI. This CDR3 has 15 amino acids. For the CDR3, the DNA is TGTGCCAGTAGCCCCCAGGGGGAGAGCACCGGGGAGCTGTTTTTT. This sequence encodes CASSPQGESTGELFF.

The chain carries TRBV6-5 and TRBJ1-3; no firm D call. Germline CDR1 is MNHEY and CDR2 is SVGAGI. The CDR3 consists of 13 residues. V gave up 0 bases and J gave up 2 bases, with 2 bases separating them. The CDR3: CASSYSTGNTIYF. CDR3 nucleotide sequence: TGTGCCAGCAGTTACTCGACTGGAAACACCATATATTTT.

This clone has more than one count but fewer than ten. The chain employs TRBV30 and TRBJ1-3; D is unresolved. Between the trimmed V and J ends, which lost 7 bases and 6 bases, there was a span of 19 bases. The CDR3 is made up of 14 amino acids. CDR1 is GTSNPN and CDR2 is SVGIG in the germline V gene (reference sequence). The CDR3 DNA reads as TGTGCCTACACGGGAGCCGTCGCATCAAACACCATATATTTT. It encodes CAYTGAVASNTIYF. Full variable domain (missing parts from reference TRBV30 and TRBJ1-3): SQTIHQWPATLVQPVGSPLSLECTVEGTSNPNLYWYRQAAGRGLQLLFYSVGIGQISSEVPQNLSASRPQDRQFILSSKKLLLSDSGFYLCAYTGAVASNTIYFGEGSWLTVV.